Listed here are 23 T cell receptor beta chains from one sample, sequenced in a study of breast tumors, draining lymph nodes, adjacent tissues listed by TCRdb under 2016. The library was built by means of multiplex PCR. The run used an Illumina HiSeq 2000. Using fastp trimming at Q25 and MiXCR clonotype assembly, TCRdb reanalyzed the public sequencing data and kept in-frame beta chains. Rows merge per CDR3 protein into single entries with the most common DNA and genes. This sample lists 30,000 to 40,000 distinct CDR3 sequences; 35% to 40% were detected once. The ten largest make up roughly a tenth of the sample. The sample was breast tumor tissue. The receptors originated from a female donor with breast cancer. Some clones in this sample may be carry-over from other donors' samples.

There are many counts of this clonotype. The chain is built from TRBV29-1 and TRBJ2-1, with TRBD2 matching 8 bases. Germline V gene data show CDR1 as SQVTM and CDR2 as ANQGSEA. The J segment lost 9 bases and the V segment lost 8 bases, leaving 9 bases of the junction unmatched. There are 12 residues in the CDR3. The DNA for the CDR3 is TGCAGCACCCCGGGACTAGAGGGTGAGCAGTTCTTC. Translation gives CSTPGLEGEQFF.

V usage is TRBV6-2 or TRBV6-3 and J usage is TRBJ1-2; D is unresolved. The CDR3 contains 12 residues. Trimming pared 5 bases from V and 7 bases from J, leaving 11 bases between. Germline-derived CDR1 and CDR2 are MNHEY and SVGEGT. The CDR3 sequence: CASSGDGAGYTF. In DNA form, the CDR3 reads TGTGCCAGCAGTGGGGATGGTGCTGGCTACACCTTC.

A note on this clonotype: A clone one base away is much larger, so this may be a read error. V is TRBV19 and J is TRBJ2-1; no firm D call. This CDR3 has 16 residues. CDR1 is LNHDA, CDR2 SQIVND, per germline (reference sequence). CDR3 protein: CASSMFAENSHNEQFF. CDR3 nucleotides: TGTGCCAGTAGTATGTTTGCGGAGAACTCCCACAATGAGCAGTTCTTC.

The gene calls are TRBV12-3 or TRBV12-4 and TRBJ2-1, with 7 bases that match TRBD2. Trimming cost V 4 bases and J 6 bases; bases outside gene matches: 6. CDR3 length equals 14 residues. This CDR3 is CASSYSAGVNEQFF. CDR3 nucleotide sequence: TGTGCCAGCAGTTATTCGGCGGGAGTCAATGAGCAGTTCTTC.

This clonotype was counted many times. The CDR3 nucleotides are TGTGCCAGCAGCCAAGAGAAGGTTAACTATGGCTACACCTTC. Translation: CASSQEKVNYGYTF. This rearrangement joins TRBV4-2 to TRBJ1-2; no clear D gene. V shed 0 bases and J shed 1 base, with 6 bases lying between them. CDR3 length: 14 amino acids. Germline assignment: CDR1 LGHNA and CDR2 YNFKEQ.

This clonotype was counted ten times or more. CDR3: CSARVQGEGNQPQHF. CDR3 nucleotides: TGCAGTGCTAGAGTACAGGGGGAGGGCAATCAGCCCCAGCATTTT. The chain employs TRBV20-1 and TRBJ1-5; 8 bases are a match to TRBD1. The CDR3 sequence is 15 residues long. With 1 base clipped from V and 2 bases from J, the junction kept 4 bases outside the gene matches. The V gene's germline CDR1 is DFQATT and CDR2 SNEGSKA (reference sequence).

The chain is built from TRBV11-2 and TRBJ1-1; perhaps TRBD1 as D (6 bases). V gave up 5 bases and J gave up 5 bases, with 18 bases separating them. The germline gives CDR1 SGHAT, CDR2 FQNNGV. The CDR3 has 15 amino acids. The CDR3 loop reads CASSPQGRGDTEAFF. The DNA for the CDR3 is TGTGCCAGCAGCCCACAGGGCAGGGGAGATACTGAAGCTTTCTTT.

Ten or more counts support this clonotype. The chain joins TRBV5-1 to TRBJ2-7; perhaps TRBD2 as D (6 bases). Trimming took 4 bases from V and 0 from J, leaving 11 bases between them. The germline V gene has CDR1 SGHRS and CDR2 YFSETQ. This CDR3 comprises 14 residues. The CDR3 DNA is TGCGCCAGCAGCGAGAAGCGGGCCTCCTACGAGCAGTACTTC. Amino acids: CASSEKRASYEQYF.

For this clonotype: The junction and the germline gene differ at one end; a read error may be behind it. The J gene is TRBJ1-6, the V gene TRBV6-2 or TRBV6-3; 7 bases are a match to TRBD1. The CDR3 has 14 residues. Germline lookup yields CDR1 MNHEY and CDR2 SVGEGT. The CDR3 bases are TGTACCAGCAACTCTTACCGAACAGGGGCACCCCTCCACTTT. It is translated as CTSNSYRTGAPLHF.

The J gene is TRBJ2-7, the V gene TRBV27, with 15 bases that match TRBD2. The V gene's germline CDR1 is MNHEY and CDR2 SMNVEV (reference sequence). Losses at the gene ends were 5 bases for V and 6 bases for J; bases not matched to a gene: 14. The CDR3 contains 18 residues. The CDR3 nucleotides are TGTGCCAGCAGTGCCCGGACTAGCGGGAGGGCCCGAATTCGCGAGCAGTACTTC. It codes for CASSARTSGRARIREQYF.

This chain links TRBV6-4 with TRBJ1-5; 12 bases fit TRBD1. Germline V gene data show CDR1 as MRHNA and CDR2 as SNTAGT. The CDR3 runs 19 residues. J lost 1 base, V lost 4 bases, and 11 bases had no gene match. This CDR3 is CASSVPGQGAEESNQPQHF. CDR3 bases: TGTGCCAGCAGTGTTCCGGGACAGGGGGCGGAAGAGAGCAATCAGCCCCAGCATTTT.

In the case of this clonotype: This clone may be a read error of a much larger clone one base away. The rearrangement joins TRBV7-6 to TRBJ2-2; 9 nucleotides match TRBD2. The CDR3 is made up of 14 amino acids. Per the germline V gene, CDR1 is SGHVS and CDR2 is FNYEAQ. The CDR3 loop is CACSPTSGGGELFF. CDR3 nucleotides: TGTGCCTGCAGCCCGACTAGCGGCGGCGGGGAGCTGTTTTTT. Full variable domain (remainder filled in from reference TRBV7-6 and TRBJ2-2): GAGVSQSPRYKVTKRGQDVALRCDPISGHVSLYWYRQALGQGPEFLTYFNYEAQQDKSGLPNDRFSAERPEGSISTLTIQRTEQRDSAMYRCACSPTSGGGELFFGEGSRLTVL.

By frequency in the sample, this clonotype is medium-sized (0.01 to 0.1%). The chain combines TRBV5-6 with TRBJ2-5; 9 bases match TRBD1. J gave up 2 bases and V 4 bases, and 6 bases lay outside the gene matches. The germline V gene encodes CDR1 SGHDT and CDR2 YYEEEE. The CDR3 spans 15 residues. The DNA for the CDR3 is TGTGCCAGCAGCGTCCCGGGACAGGGTCAAGAGACCCAGTACTTC. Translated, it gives CASSVPGQGQETQYF.

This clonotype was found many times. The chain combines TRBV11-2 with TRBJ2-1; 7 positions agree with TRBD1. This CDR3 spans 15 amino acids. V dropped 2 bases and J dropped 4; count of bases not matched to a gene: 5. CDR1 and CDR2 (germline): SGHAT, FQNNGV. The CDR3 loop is CASSLRDSFYNEQFF. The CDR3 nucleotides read TGTGCCAGCAGCTTAAGGGACAGTTTTTACAATGAGCAGTTCTTC.

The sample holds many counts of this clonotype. CDR3 in amino acids: CATSVRLADHNEQFF. The CDR3, as DNA: TGTGCCACCAGTGTAAGACTAGCGGACCACAATGAGCAGTTCTTC. The chain links TRBV24-1 to TRBJ2-1; 9 bases are shared with TRBD2. After removal of 5 bases from V and 5 bases from J, the junction contained 6 bases not matched to a gene. The CDR3 covers 15 residues. Germline values: CDR1 KGHDR, CDR2 SFDVKD.

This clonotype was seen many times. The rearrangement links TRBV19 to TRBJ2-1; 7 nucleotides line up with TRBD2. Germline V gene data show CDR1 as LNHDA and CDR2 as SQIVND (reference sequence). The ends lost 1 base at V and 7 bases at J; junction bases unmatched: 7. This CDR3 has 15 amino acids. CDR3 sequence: CASSIVTGGWNEQFF. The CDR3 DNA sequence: TGTGCCAGTAGTATAGTGACGGGAGGATGGAATGAGCAGTTCTTC.

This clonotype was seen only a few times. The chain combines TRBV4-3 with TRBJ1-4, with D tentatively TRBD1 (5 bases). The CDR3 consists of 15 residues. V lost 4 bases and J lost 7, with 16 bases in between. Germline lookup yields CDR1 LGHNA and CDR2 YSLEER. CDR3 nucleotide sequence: TGCGCCAGCAGCCGAGAAGGGGCCCTCGGTGAAAAACTGTTTTTT. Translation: CASSREGALGEKLFF.

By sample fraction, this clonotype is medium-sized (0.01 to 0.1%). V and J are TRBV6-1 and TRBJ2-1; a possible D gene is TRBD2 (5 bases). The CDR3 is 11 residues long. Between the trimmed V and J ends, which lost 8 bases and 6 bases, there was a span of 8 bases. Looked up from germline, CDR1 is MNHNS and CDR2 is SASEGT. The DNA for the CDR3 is TGTGCCAGCGGGAGCTTCAATGAGCAGTTCTTC. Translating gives CASGSFNEQFF.

CDR3 sequence: CASNNDRVTGELFF. The CDR3 region has the DNA TGTGCCAGCAACAACGACAGGGTCACCGGGGAGCTGTTTTTT. The chain links TRBV2 to TRBJ2-2, with 7 positions matching TRBD1. Germline values: CDR1 SNHLY, CDR2 FYNNEI. The CDR3 has 14 amino acids. V shed 7 bases and J 4 bases; nucleotides not matched to a gene: 6.

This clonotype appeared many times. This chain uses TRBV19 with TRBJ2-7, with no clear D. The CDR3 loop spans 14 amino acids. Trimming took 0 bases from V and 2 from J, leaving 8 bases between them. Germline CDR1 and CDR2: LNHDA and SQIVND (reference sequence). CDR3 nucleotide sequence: TGTGCCAGTAGTATAGATTCCACAGCCTACGAGCAGTACTTC. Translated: CASSIDSTAYEQYF.

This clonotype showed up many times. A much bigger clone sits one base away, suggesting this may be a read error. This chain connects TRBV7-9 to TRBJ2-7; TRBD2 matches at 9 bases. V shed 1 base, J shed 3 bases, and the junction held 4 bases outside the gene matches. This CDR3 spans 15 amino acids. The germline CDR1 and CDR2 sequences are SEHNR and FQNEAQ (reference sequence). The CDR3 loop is CASSLVETSGYEQYF. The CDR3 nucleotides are TGTGCCAGCAGCTTAGTCGAGACTAGCGGCTACGAGCAGTACTTC.

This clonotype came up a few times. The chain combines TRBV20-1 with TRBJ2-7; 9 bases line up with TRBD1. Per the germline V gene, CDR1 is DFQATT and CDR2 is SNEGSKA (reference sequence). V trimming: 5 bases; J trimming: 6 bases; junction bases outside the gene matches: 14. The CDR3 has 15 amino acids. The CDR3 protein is CSAFSLGQGISEQYF. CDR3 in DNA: TGCAGTGCTTTCTCCCTGGGACAGGGAATCTCCGAGCAGTACTTC.

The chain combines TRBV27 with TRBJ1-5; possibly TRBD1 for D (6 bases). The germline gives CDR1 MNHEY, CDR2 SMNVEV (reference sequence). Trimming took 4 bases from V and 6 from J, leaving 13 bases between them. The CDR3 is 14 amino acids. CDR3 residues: CASSSEGGGQPQHF. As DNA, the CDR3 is TGTGCCAGCAGTTCAGAGGGGGGCGGTCAGCCCCAGCATTTT.